This T cell receptor (beta chain) was recorded in a study of vaccination effects on CD4 cells after COVID-19. For the study at large: The post-vaccine samples were taken, at the median, 72 days after the second dose.

V was clipped by 0 bases and J by 7 bases; unmatched bases: 11. The germline gives CDR1 GTSNPN, CDR2 SVGIG (reference sequence). The CDR3 consists of 17 residues. Sequencing used immunoSEQ multiplex PCR; TCRdb keeps in-frame clones, though not all of them. The sample has more than 13,000 clones, roughly 80% seen once; the top ten hold roughly 24%. Antigen-specific CD4+ T cells were first expanded with viral peptide pools by the ViraFEST assay and only then sequenced. Scientists isolated CD4+ T cells after an approximately 9-day culture period ended. Sometime from March through December 2020, the person acquired a SARS-CoV-2 infection that PCR confirmed. Everyone in the study got two shots of either the BNT162b2 or mRNA-1273 vaccine. The researchers cultured fewer than 2.5 million PBMC per well with roughly 9.5 IU/ml IL-2 and 7.5 to 10 ug/ml peptides. Half-medium replacement with IL-2 medium occurred on days 3 and 7.

As for this clone: What it binds is not known.

Source: CD4+ T cells from PBMCs cultured with HCoV-NL63 spike peptides, taken after COVID-19 vaccination. The receptor's source is a human donor who had a prior SARS-CoV-2 infection. The chain has TRBV30 and TRBJ1-6; TRBD1 agrees at 8 bases. The CDR3 nucleotides read TGTGCCTGGAGTGTAAAGGGAACAGGGGGTTGGAATTCACCCCTCCACTTT. Amino acids: CAWSVKGTGGWNSPLHF.